The source of this T cell receptor beta chain is a study of beta chain features in type 1 diabetes. The whole isolated RNA underwent reverse transcription, so sequencing captured expressed TCRB transcripts. Roughly 3.6 million reads, on average, came from each naive, central memory and regulatory T cell sample. Only in-frame clones appear in the TCRdb table, and some are missing; sequencing was by immunoSEQ multiplex PCR. Among around 250,000 clones, roughly 13% were seen once, and the ten largest hold roughly 0.024%. This CDR3 contains 17 residues. CDR1 and CDR2 (germline): LNHNV, YYDKDF (reference sequence). The trim removed 1 base at V and 6 bases at J, leaving 5 bases unmatched.

The specimen was naive CD4+ T cells from blood. J is TRBJ2-3 and V is TRBV15; 15 nucleotides align to TRBD2. The TCR sequence derives from a middle-aged woman in good health. In nucleotides, the CDR3 is TGTGCCACCAGCAGAGTGGGACTAGCGGGGGGTTCGGATACGCAGTATTTT. This translates into CATSRVGLAGGSDTQYF.